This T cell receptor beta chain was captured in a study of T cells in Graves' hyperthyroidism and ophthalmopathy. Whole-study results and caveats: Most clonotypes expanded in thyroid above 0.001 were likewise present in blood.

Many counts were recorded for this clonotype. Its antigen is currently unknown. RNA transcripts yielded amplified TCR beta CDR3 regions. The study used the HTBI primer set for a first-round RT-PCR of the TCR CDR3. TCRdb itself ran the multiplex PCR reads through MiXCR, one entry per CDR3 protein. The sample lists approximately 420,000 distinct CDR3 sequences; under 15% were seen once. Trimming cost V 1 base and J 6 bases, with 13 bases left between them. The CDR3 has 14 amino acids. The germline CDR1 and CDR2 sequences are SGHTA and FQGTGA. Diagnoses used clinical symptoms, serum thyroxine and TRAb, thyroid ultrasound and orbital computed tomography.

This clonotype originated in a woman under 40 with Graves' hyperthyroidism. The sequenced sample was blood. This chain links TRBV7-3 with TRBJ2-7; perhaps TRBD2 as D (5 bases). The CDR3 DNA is TGTGCCAGCAGCTTAAATTCGGTGGGGAGCGAGCAGTACTTC. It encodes CASSLNSVGSEQYF.